This TCR beta chain was profiled in a study of blood T cell repertoires in COVID-19. Across the whole study: Nucleic acid was either cDNA or gDNA, and it came from T cells, B-cell-depleted T cells, or PBMCs.

Repertoires were generated with immunoSEQ multiplex PCR, while TCRdb's copy carries only in-frame clones and drops some. The table includes fewer than 400,000 clones, roughly 87% detected once. Notes on this clone: Sequence at one end of the junction differs from germline and may be a read error.

CDR3 length equals 16 residues. CDR1 is SGHNT and CDR2 is YYREEE in the germline V gene (reference sequence). This sequence joins TRBV5-4 and TRBJ2-1, with TRBD2 matching 11 bases. The specimen sequenced was PBMCs or T cells enriched from blood (not recorded which). The clonotype originates from a woman aged 18-29 years who had recovered from COVID-19. The CDR3 here is CASSDSIAGGPSTRLF. DNA of the CDR3: TGTGCCAGCAGCGACTCTATAGCGGGAGGGCCCTCCACGCGTCTCTTC.